The T cell receptor beta chain described here comes from a study of cytomegalovirus exposure and HLA in healthy donors. Study-level findings and limits: The study flagged approximately 180 TCR beta chains as cytomegalovirus-associated. TCR beta sequences reportedly predicted the HLA-A and HLA-B alleles of most subjects accurately.

Comment on this clone: Its antigen is still unknown.

Amplification used 60 Vbeta primers and 13 Jbeta primers. Only in-frame clones appear in the TCRdb table, and some are missing; sequencing was by immunoSEQ multiplex PCR. This sample yields under 150,000 clones, of which around 80% are seen a single time; under 3.5% belongs to the top ten. Trimming pared 1 base from V and 4 bases from J, leaving 10 bases between. The CDR3 sequence is 15 residues long. The germline V gene encodes CDR1 LNHNV and CDR2 YYDKDF (reference sequence). The sequencing sample was made of PBMCs. This TCR was sampled from a man aged 45-60 years in good health and CMV-seronegative. The V and J genes are TRBV15 and TRBJ2-2, with D maybe TRBD2 (6 bases). For the CDR3, the DNA is TGTGCCACCAGCAGAGGGGGAGGCCTCACCGGGGAGCTGTTTTTT. Its translation: CATSRGGGLTGELFF.